This T cell receptor beta chain was retrieved from a study of radiotherapy plus CTLA-4 blockade in lung cancer. Study background: 15% to 20% of patients responded objectively, and about 32% achieved disease control.

Using immunoSEQ multiplex PCR, the repertoire was profiled, and TCRdb retains in-frame clones only, with some absent. This table holds around 45,000 clones, 73% found once. With ipilimumab providing CTLA-4 blockade, focal radiation was administered to patients who had chemo-refractory metastatic non-small-cell lung cancer. Germline lookup yields CDR1 MNHEY and CDR2 SVGAGI. CDR3 size: 13 residues. With 4 bases removed from V and 4 bases from J, the gap between germline ends came to 10 bases. The sequence was collected from a human donor with non-small cell lung cancer who had a complete response to radiotherapy plus ipilimumab. This chain joins TRBV6-5 and TRBJ1-2; D gene ambiguous. Material: peripheral blood, obtained from a patient treated with radiotherapy plus ipilimumab. CDR3 in amino acids: CASSSYTSYGYTF. The DNA of the CDR3 is TGTGCCAGCAGTTCGTACACCTCCTATGGCTACACCTTC.